These 28 T cell receptor beta chains share one sample of origin, sequenced in a study of cytomegalovirus exposure and HLA in healthy donors (dated by TCRdb to about 2017). The method was the immunoSEQ multiplex PCR assay. The multiplex PCR relied on a mix of 60 forward primers for TCR Vbeta segments and 13 reverse primers for TCR Jbeta segments. The clones in this table, taken by TCRdb from immuneACCESS, are in-frame only. Not every clone is retained; where verified, under half of the shortfall comes from an unresolved V gene, and the cause of the rest is unknown. Across this sample there are around 150,000 clones, with around 76% seen only once. The ten largest make up more than 1.2% of the sample. The sequenced sample was PBMCs. The source of these receptors is a man aged 55-75 years in good health and CMV-seronegative.

There are a few counts of this clone. The chain has TRBV15 and TRBJ2-1, with D possibly being TRBD2 (5 bases). Germline V gene sequence: CDR1 LNHNV, CDR2 YYDKDF (reference sequence). V was pared by 1 base and J by 9 bases, with 28 bases between. CDR3 size: 19 residues. CDR3 sequence: CATSRVVGLARAEGGEQFF. The CDR3, as DNA: TGTGCCACCAGCAGAGTCGTCGGTCTAGCCCGAGCCGAAGGAGGTGAGCAGTTCTTC. The full variable domain, with the rest looked up from reference TRBV15 and TRBJ2-1, is DAMVIQNPRYQVTQFGKPVTLSCSQTLNHNVMYWYQQKSSQAPKLLFHYYDKDFNNEADTPDNFQSRRPNTSFCFLDIRSPGLGDTAMYLCATSRVVGLARAEGGEQFFGPGTRLTVL.

This rearrangement joins TRBV19 to TRBJ1-2; 9 bases are shared with TRBD1. The CDR3 has 13 amino acids. J gave up 4 bases and V 6 bases, and 3 bases lay outside the gene matches. CDR1 is LNHDA, CDR2 SQIVND, per germline (reference sequence). The CDR3 loop reads CASRDRGGYGYTF. The CDR3 coding sequence is TGTGCCAGTAGGGACAGGGGAGGCTATGGCTACACCTTC.

The chain carries TRBV11-3 and TRBJ2-2, with D possibly matching TRBD2 (6 bases). The CDR3 extends over 14 amino acids. CDR1 and CDR2 from the germline V gene are SGHNT and YENEEA. Trimming took 1 base from V and 6 from J, leaving 9 bases between them. The CDR3 nucleotides read TGTGCCAGCAGCTTAGGCGGGGTCGCCGGGGAGCTGTTTTTT. Its translation is CASSLGGVAGELFF.

The V and J genes are TRBV9 and TRBJ2-7, with no clear D. The germline V gene encodes CDR1 SGDLS and CDR2 YYNGEE. CDR3 length equals 13 residues. With 2 bases removed from V and 4 bases from J, the gap between germline ends came to 10 bases. The CDR3 nucleotides read TGTGCCAGCAGCGTGTCGCCCGGGTACGAGCAGTACTTC. Translation gives CASSVSPGYEQYF. The variable domain in full, with the rest retrieved from reference TRBV9 and TRBJ2-7, is DSGVTQTPKHLITATGQRVTLRCSPRSGDLSVYWYQQSLDQGLQFLIQYYNGEERAKGNILERFSAQQFPDLHSELNLSSLELGDSALYFCASSVSPGYEQYFGPGTRLTVT.

The rearrangement uses TRBV7-2 and TRBJ2-1, with TRBD1 identical over 8 bases. The CDR3 runs to 15 residues. CDR1 and CDR2 from the germline V gene are SGHTA and FQGNSA. The junction had 5 bases not matched to a gene; V was cut back by 3 bases and J by 4 bases. The CDR3 DNA reads as TGTGCCAGCAGCTTCAGACAGGGGCGTTACAATGAGCAGTTCTTC. Its translation is CASSFRQGRYNEQFF.

This clone was counted between two and nine times. This chain links TRBV5-3 with TRBJ2-1; D gene uncertain. TRBV5-3 is noted as an ORF with a role that remains uncertain. Trimming pared 1 base from V and 8 bases from J, leaving 13 bases between. The CDR3 consists of 14 residues. CDR3 DNA: TGTGCCAGAAGCTTGCATAGAGCGAACGATGAGCAGTTCTTC. Protein sequence: CARSLHRANDEQFF.

The DNA of the CDR3 is TGTGCCAGCAGCTTTGATATCGAGAATGGCTACACCTTC. Amino acid sequence: CASSFDIENGYTF. The J gene is TRBJ1-2, the V gene TRBV5-6; no clear D gene. V was cut by 2 bases and J by 6 bases, with 11 bases left in between. The CDR3 is made up of 13 amino acids. The germline gives CDR1 SGHDT, CDR2 YYEEEE.

J is TRBJ2-7 and V is TRBV6-5; D perhaps matches TRBD1 (6 bases). CDR1 is MNHEY, CDR2 SVGAGI, per germline. There are 15 residues in the CDR3. V was clipped by 6 bases and J by 3 bases, with 18 bases between them. CDR3 DNA sequence: TGTGCCAGCAGCGCCTCCGGGACAAATTACTACGAGCAGTACTTC. Protein: CASSASGTNYYEQYF.

The chain carries TRBV7-2 and TRBJ2-7; tentative D call: TRBD2 (5 bases). The CDR3 runs to 13 residues. V was trimmed by 1 base and J by 4 bases, leaving 8 bases between them. Germline loops: CDR1 SGHTA, CDR2 FQGNSA. CDR3 bases: TGTGCCAGCAGCTTAGTTCGGGAATACGAGCAGTACTTC. It yields the protein CASSLVREYEQYF. The full variable domain, rest sourced from reference TRBV7-2 and TRBJ2-7, is GAGVSQSPSNKVTEKGKDVELRCDPISGHTALYWYRQSLGQGLEFLIYFQGNSAPDKSGLPSDRFSAERTGGSVSTLTIQRTQQEDSAVYLCASSLVREYEQYFGPGTRLTVT.

V is TRBV5-6 and J is TRBJ2-2; the D gene is possibly TRBD2 (5 bases). The germline gives CDR1 SGHDT, CDR2 YYEEEE. Between the trimmed V and J ends, which lost 4 bases and 3 bases, there was a span of 10 bases. This CDR3 contains 14 residues. CDR3 bases: TGTGCCAGCAGCCACATCGGGGACACCGGGGAGCTGTTTTTT. Its protein product is CASSHIGDTGELFF.

CDR3 in amino acids: CASSPLAGGNNEQFF. The CDR3 coding sequence is TGTGCCAGCTCACCGCTAGCGGGGGGGAACAATGAGCAGTTCTTC. V and J are TRBV18 and TRBJ2-1, with 12 bases that match TRBD2. This CDR3 comprises 15 residues. Trimming took 3 bases from V and 5 from J; bases not matched to a gene: 2. CDR1 KGHSH and CDR2 LQKENI come from the germline V gene. Full variable domain (outside the CDR3, taken from reference TRBV18 and TRBJ2-1): NAGVMQNPRHLVRRRGQEARLRCSPMKGHSHVYWYRQLPEEGLKFMVYLQKENIIDESGMPKERFSAEFPKEGPSILRIQQVVRGDSAAYFCASSPLAGGNNEQFFGPGTRLTVL.

The rearrangement joins TRBV19 to TRBJ1-5, with D unresolved. V dropped 5 bases and J dropped 5 bases, with 7 bases sitting between them. CDR3 size: 12 residues. CDR1 and CDR2 (germline): LNHDA, SQIVND (reference sequence). This CDR3 reads CASSFSYQPQHF. DNA for the CDR3: TGTGCCAGTAGTTTCAGTTATCAGCCCCAGCATTTT. Looking up the rest from reference TRBV19 and TRBJ1-5 gives the full variable domain: DGGITQSPKYLFRKEGQNVTLSCEQNLNHDAMYWYRQDPGQGLRLIYYSQIVNDFQKGDIAEGYSVSREKKESFPLTVTSAQKNPTAFYLCASSFSYQPQHFGDGTRLSIL.

V gene TRBV5-8 combines with J gene TRBJ2-5; a weak D match, TRBD1 (6 bases). V dropped 3 bases and J dropped 13 bases, with 16 bases sitting between them. In germline, CDR1 is SGHTS, CDR2 YDEGEE. The CDR3 runs 12 residues. CDR3 sequence reads: CASSWGPLRGYF. CDR3 in DNA: TGTGCCAGCAGCTGGGGGCCTCTTCGGGGGTACTTC. Full variable domain (outside the CDR3, taken from reference TRBV5-8 and TRBJ2-5): EAGVTQSPTHLIKTRGQQATLRCSPISGHTSVYWYQQALGLGLQFLLWYDEGEERNRGNFPPRFSGRQFPNYSSELNVNALELEDSALYLCASSWGPLRGYFGPGTRLLVL.

The rearrangement joins TRBV6-5 to TRBJ1-1; TRBD1 matches at 7 bases. Germline V lookup: CDR1 MNHEY, CDR2 SVGAGI. The CDR3 extends over 13 amino acids. The J segment lost 8 bases and the V segment lost 2 bases, leaving 5 bases of the junction unmatched. The CDR3 region is CASSYQAGGEAFF. For the CDR3, the DNA is TGTGCCAGCAGTTACCAGGCAGGGGGGGAAGCTTTCTTT.

CDR3 nucleotide sequence: TGCGCCAGCTCATCCCTAGGACAGGGTTCCTACAATGAGCAGTTCTTC. This translates into CASSSLGQGSYNEQFF. This chain connects TRBV4-3 to TRBJ2-1; 8 nucleotides match TRBD1. CDR1 and CDR2 (germline): LGHNA, YSLEER. The ends lost 8 bases at V and 1 base at J; junction bases unmatched: 10. CDR3 size: 16 residues.

The chain joins TRBV10-3 to TRBJ1-2, with D hard to call. Germline CDR1 is ENHRY and CDR2 is SYGVKD. This CDR3 contains 15 residues. The ends were cut back, 2 bases at V and 0 bases at J, with 10 bases in the middle. This CDR3 reads CAISERTSANYGYTF. For the CDR3, the DNA is TGTGCCATCAGTGAGAGGACTTCGGCTAACTATGGCTACACCTTC.

This clone was observed a few times. The chain uses TRBV6-5 and TRBJ1-2; TRBD1 matches at 8 bases. Trimming removed 6 bases from V and 0 bases from J; junction bases left unmatched: 3. Germline V gives CDR1 MNHEY, CDR2 SVGAGI. CDR3 length: 14 residues. CDR3 DNA: TGTGCCAGCAGAAGGGACAGGACTAACTATGGCTACACCTTC. Its translation: CASRRDRTNYGYTF.

This chain uses TRBV4-3 with TRBJ2-1; the D gene is possibly TRBD1 (6 bases). The CDR3 is made up of 13 amino acids. V was shortened by 3 bases and J by 10 bases, with 13 bases between the two germline ends. The germline V gene encodes CDR1 LGHNA and CDR2 YSLEER. The CDR3 region is CASSQPDRHEQFF. DNA for the CDR3: TGCGCCAGCAGCCAGCCCGACAGGCACGAGCAGTTCTTC.

This chain links TRBV4-3 with TRBJ2-1, with 9 bases that match TRBD2. Germline V gene data show CDR1 as LGHNA and CDR2 as YSLEER. Trimming removed 0 bases from V and 2 bases from J; junction bases left unmatched: 2. The CDR3 length is 16 residues. This CDR3 is CASSQEPSGAYNEQFF. The CDR3 region has the DNA TGCGCCAGCAGCCAAGAGCCTAGCGGGGCCTACAATGAGCAGTTCTTC.

This clone turned up a few times. V usage is TRBV7-8 and J usage is TRBJ2-2, with 10 bases that match TRBD2. Germline values: CDR1 SGHVS, CDR2 FQNEAQ. J lost 5 bases, V lost 6 bases, and 9 bases had no gene match. The CDR3 extends over 16 amino acids. The CDR3 coding sequence is TGTGCCAGCAGGCGTGGATTTAGCGGGAGGACCGGGGAGCTGTTTTTT. Translation gives CASRRGFSGRTGELFF.

The chain has TRBV7-9 and TRBJ2-4, with 7 bases matching TRBD1. This CDR3 has 13 amino acids. The junction had 2 bases not matched to a gene; V was cut back by 1 base and J by 8 bases. CDR1 is SEHNR and CDR2 is FQNEAQ in the germline V gene (reference sequence). CDR3 nucleotides: TGTGCCAGCAGCTTAGGAGGGGGCGACATTCAGTACTTC. Protein sequence: CASSLGGGDIQYF. Full variable domain (rest looked up from reference TRBV7-9 and TRBJ2-4): DTGVSQNPRHKITKRGQNVTFRCDPISEHNRLYWYRQTLGQGPEFLTYFQNEAQLEKSRLLSDRFSAERPKGSFSTLEIQRTEQGDSAMYLCASSLGGGDIQYFGAGTRLSVL.

This chain uses TRBV10-1 with TRBJ2-2, with TRBD2 identical over 12 bases. This CDR3 spans 17 amino acids. CDR1 WNHNN and CDR2 SYGVQD come from the germline V gene (reference sequence). V lost 6 bases to trimming and J lost 1 base; unmatched junction nucleotides: 6. DNA for the CDR3: TGCGCCAGCAGCCCGGGACTAGCGGGCCAGAACACCGGGGAGCTGTTTTTT. Translation: CASSPGLAGQNTGELFF.

The J gene is TRBJ2-1, the V gene TRBV9; 7 bases are shared with TRBD1. This CDR3 has 16 amino acids. The junction had 10 bases not matched to a gene; V was cut back by 0 bases and J by 7 bases. CDR1 and CDR2 (germline): SGDLS, YYNGEE. The CDR3 coding sequence is TGTGCCAGCAGCGTAGCTACGGGACAGTCGTGGAATGAGCAGTTCTTC. Its translation: CASSVATGQSWNEQFF.

The chain is built from TRBV7-8 and TRBJ2-7; 9 positions match TRBD2. Germline values: CDR1 SGHVS, CDR2 FQNEAQ. V lost 1 base and J lost 4; bases outside the gene matches: 5. The CDR3 has 15 amino acids. CDR3 amino acids: CASSLVRGGGYEQYF. Here the CDR3 DNA reads TGTGCCAGCAGCTTAGTACGCGGGGGGGGGTACGAGCAGTACTTC.

The CDR3 region is CASSLQGGGNQPQHF. The CDR3 DNA follows: TGCGCCAGCAGCTTACAGGGGGGCGGCAATCAGCCCCAGCATTTT. The V gene is TRBV5-1, the J gene TRBJ1-5; TRBD1 matches at 8 bases. The CDR3 covers 15 residues. Per germline, CDR1 SGHRS and CDR2 YFSETQ. After removal of 2 bases from V and 2 bases from J, the junction contained 3 bases not matched to a gene.

The DNA for the CDR3 is TGCGCCAGCAGCCCAGGGACTAGCGGGGGAACAGATACGCAGTATTTT. Its protein is CASSPGTSGGTDTQYF. The chain couples TRBV4-1 to TRBJ2-3; 14 nucleotides line up with TRBD2. The CDR3 covers 16 residues. From germline, CDR1 is MGHRA and CDR2 YSYEKL. Trimming cost V 4 bases and J 3 bases; bases outside gene matches: 3.

Comment on this clone: A junction end diverges from the germline sequence, so it may reflect a read error. The chain employs TRBV7-9 and TRBJ1-6; D is undetermined. Germline V CDR1 and CDR2: SEHNR, FQNEAQ (reference sequence). This CDR3 spans 16 amino acids. CDR3 sequence reads: CSSSLGGPGLDSPLHF. The CDR3 DNA reads as TGTTCCAGCAGCTTAGGAGGCCCCGGGTTAGATTCACCCCTCCACTTT.

The rearrangement links TRBV27 to TRBJ2-7, with D maybe TRBD1 (5 bases). Germline V gene data show CDR1 as MNHEY and CDR2 as SMNVEV (reference sequence). V lost 6 bases, J lost 3 bases, and 15 bases lay in between. This CDR3 has 14 amino acids. The CDR3 spells CASSRTFQGYEQYF. CDR3 sequence (DNA): TGTGCCAGCAGCCGTACATTCCAGGGCTACGAGCAGTACTTC.